These 6 T cell receptor beta chains came from one sample sequenced in a study of shared clonotypes between healthy human individuals. This table comes from immunoSEQ multiplex PCR, and its TCRdb copy is limited to in-frame clones, with some not included. The sample has approximately 2.4 million clones; nearly 97% are singletons. The sequenced sample was naive CD4+ T cells sorted from blood. Subset defined: CD45RA+ positively selected. The receptors here all came from a man younger than 35 in good health.

The V and J genes are TRBV9 and TRBJ2-1, with no clear D. The CDR3 sequence is 14 residues long. Germline V lookup: CDR1 SGDLS, CDR2 YYNGEE. V was trimmed by 5 bases and J by 0 bases, leaving 9 bases between them. The CDR3 region has the DNA TGTGCCAGCAGTAGACCGCTCTCCTACAATGAGCAGTTCTTC. This translates into CASSRPLSYNEQFF.

The V gene is TRBV11-2, the J gene TRBJ1-1, with D unclear. The V and J ends lost 5 bases and 0 bases respectively, with 13 bases between them. CDR1 and CDR2 from the germline V gene are SGHAT and FQNNGV. CDR3 length: 15 amino acids. The CDR3 sequence: CASSPGKTLNTEAFF. For the CDR3, the DNA is TGTGCCAGCAGCCCGGGTAAGACTTTGAACACTGAAGCTTTCTTT.

This sequence joins TRBV5-6 and TRBJ2-1; TRBD2 aligns across 12 bases. V trimming: 4 bases; J trimming: 8 bases; junction bases outside the gene matches: 10. Germline V gene data show CDR1 as SGHDT and CDR2 as YYEEEE. The CDR3 is 16 amino acids. As DNA, the CDR3 is TGTGCCAGCAGCGCGCCGACTAGCGGGAGAATGTATGAGCAGTTCTTC. Amino acid sequence: CASSAPTSGRMYEQFF.

The V and J genes are TRBV5-1 and TRBJ2-1; D call uncertain. The CDR3 spans 16 residues. V shed 2 bases and J shed 0 bases, with 12 bases lying between them. Germline V lookup: CDR1 SGHRS, CDR2 YFSETQ. CDR3 DNA: TGCGCCAGCAGCTTCTTCGCATCGAGCTCCTACAATGAGCAGTTCTTC. Its translation is CASSFFASSSYNEQFF.

The chain recombines TRBV9 with TRBJ2-3; a possible D gene is TRBD2 (5 bases). V shed 3 bases and J shed 2 bases, with 13 bases lying between them. Germline CDR1 and CDR2: SGDLS and YYNGEE. This CDR3 is 15 amino acids long. CDR3 in amino acids: CASSADEGFTDTQYF. The CDR3 DNA is TGTGCCAGCAGCGCCGACGAGGGATTCACAGATACGCAGTATTTT. Full variable domain (missing parts from reference TRBV9 and TRBJ2-3): DSGVTQTPKHLITATGQRVTLRCSPRSGDLSVYWYQQSLDQGLQFLIQYYNGEERAKGNILERFSAQQFPDLHSELNLSSLELGDSALYFCASSADEGFTDTQYFGPGTRLTVL.

This rearrangement joins TRBV10-2 to TRBJ2-5; D tentatively reads TRBD1 or TRBD2 (5 bases each). Germline loops: CDR1 WSHSY, CDR2 SAAADI. The CDR3 spans 15 residues. Trimming stripped 2 bases from V and 0 bases from J, with 10 bases between. The CDR3 coding sequence is TGCGCCAGCAGTGAGCTTGAGGGGAACCAAGAGACCCAGTACTTC. Protein product: CASSELEGNQETQYF.